This TCR beta chain was profiled in a study of blood T cell repertoires in COVID-19. For the study at large: T cells, B-cell-depleted T cells, or PBMCs supplied cDNA or gDNA.

Germline V gene data show CDR1 as SGHTA and CDR2 as FQGTGA. There are 15 residues in the CDR3. V lost 5 bases and J lost 4; bases outside the gene matches: 7. In the authors' workflow: Reference gene primer amplification yielded estimated nucleated cell counts. Sequencing used immunoSEQ multiplex PCR; TCRdb keeps in-frame clones, though not all of them. From that table come the V and J calls and clone size; the DNA was used to work out D and trimming. This repertoire shows around 28,000 clones, around 86% found once; its top ten account for roughly a quarter. The source of this sequence is a human donor in a cohort sampled during active COVID-19. The sequencing input was peripheral blood. This chain links TRBV7-3 with TRBJ1-2; 10 bases match TRBD1. The CDR3 nucleotides are TGTGCCAGCAGCGCCGGCGGGACAGGGGCCTATGGCTACACCTTC. Its translation: CASSAGGTGAYGYTF.